The subject of this entry is one TCR beta chain. The specificity of this receptor is unknown. The sample holds no much larger clone one base away, and base qualities are not on file. Receptor libraries were prepared by the immunoSEQ multiplex PCR assay. Rearranged TCR beta chain sequences were amplified with the hsTCRB Kit following the manufacturer's protocol. TCRB libraries were sequenced on an Illumina MiSeq. For the original study's pipeline: The kit vendor's proprietary platform handled demultiplexing, trimming and gene mapping. Imported from immuneACCESS, the table was reduced by TCRdb to in-frame sequences with V and J called. These copies leave out some clones; in studies compared against another copy, an unresolved V gene accounts for under half, and the cause of the remainder is not known. V, J and clone size reflect that table, while D and trimming were determined from the DNA. This sample lists 70,000 to 90,000 clones; 70% to 90% were detected once. About 2.2% of the sample is in the top ten clones.

This sample was included in a study of a mutant IDH1 vaccine in newly diagnosed glioma (dated by TCRdb to the early 2020s). Study-level background: Eight vaccinations were administered to patients in weeks 1, 3, 5, 7, 11, 15, 19 and 23, corresponding to visits V03 through V10. Of the approximately 35 treated patients, approximately 62% were male and around 38% were female, and a mean age of roughly 40 years was recorded. Six visits were used for peripheral blood collection: V03 (baseline), V05, V07, V10, V12 and V13. In the chemotherapy-containing groups, vaccination started alongside temozolomide cycles, whereas in patients who had radiotherapy alone it started 4-6 weeks after radiotherapy. Before enrollment, patients had received standard therapy of radiotherapy alone, temozolomide alone, or radiochemotherapy with temozolomide; most received the combination. For exploratory analyses, some 24 treated patients had longitudinal TCRB deep sequencing done wherever samples were available.

Points the paper makes about the study in general: Across multiple MHC alleles, vaccine-induced immune responses were seen in more than 80% of patients. The authors stated that sample limitations prevented analyses of patient blood samples from being reproduced. Availability determined which PBMC samples were chosen for TCRB deep sequencing. Pseudoprogression appeared unrelated to alterations in the top peripheral T cell clonotypes detected by TCRB sequencing.

The meaning of the sample's time point label: week 23, last vaccination. Each vaccine dose was 300 ug of a 20-mer mutant IDH1 peptide in Montanide, given subcutaneously with topical imiquimod. Newly diagnosed WHO grade 3 or 4 IDH1-mutant astrocytomas showing loss of nuclear ATRX were present in the donors. The samples were drawn from NOA16, a multicentre, single-arm, open-label phase I trial in Germany that tested a mutant IDH1 peptide vaccine in humans for the first time. Genomic DNA for TCRB sequencing was isolated from EDTA blood with the DNeasy Blood and Tissue Kit. The clonotype was recovered from a young man with glioma. Some clones in this sample may be carry-over from other donors' samples. This specimen was PBMCs, taken from a glioma patient whose treatment included an IDH1 peptide vaccine.

The DNA sequence reads TGTGCCAGCAGTGACGGAGGCGGGCGCAATCAGCCCCAGCATTTT. This encodes CASSDGGGRNQPQHF. The V gene is TRBV6-1 and the J gene is TRBJ1-5; no D gene call is confident. V sheds 3 bases and J sheds 2 bases, leaving 11 bases between their ends. Including the terminal cysteine and phenylalanine, the CDR3 comprises 15 residues. The kept DNA is CDR3 alone, 45 bases in frame from the first base. For CDR1 and CDR2, the germline V gene lists MNHNS and SASEGT.